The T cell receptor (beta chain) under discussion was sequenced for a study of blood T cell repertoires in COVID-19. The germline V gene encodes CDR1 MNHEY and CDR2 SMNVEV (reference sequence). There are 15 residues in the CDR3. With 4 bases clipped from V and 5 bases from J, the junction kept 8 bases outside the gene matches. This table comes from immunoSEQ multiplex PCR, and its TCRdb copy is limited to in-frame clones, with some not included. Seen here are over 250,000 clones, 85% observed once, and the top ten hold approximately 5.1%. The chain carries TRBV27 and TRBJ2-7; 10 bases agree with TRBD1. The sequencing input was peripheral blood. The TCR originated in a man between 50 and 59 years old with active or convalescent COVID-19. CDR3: CASSWGGTGVDEQYF. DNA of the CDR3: TGTGCCAGCAGTTGGGGGGGGACAGGGGTCGACGAGCAGTACTTC.